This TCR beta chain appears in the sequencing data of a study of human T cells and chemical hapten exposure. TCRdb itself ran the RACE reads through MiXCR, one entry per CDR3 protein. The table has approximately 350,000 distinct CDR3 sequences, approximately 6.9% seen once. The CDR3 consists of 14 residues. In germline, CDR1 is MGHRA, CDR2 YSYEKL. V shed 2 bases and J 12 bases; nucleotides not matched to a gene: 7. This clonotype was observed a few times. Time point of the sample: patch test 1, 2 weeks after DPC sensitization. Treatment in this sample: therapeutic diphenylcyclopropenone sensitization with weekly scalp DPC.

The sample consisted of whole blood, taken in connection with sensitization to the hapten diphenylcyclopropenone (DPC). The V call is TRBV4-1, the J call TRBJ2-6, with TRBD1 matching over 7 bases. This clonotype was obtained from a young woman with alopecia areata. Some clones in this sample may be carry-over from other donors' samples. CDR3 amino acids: CASSQLGQAPVLTF. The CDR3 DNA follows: TGCGCCAGCAGCCAACTTGGACAGGCCCCCGTCCTGACTTTC.